The T cell receptor beta chain described here comes from a study of cytomegalovirus exposure and HLA in healthy donors. Study-level points and caveats: It was only CMV serostatus that was available as immune exposure information. HLA-A and HLA-B allele assignments for most subjects were reportedly predicted accurately using TCR beta sequences. In a later analysis, TCR beta V- and J-gene trimming was associated with a missense DCLRE1C variant.

Vbeta (60) and Jbeta (13) primers were used in the PCR. In the authors' workflow: A follow-up analysis tallied approximately 85 million unique TCR beta chains, approximately 11 million shared. Generated by immunoSEQ multiplex PCR, the TCRdb table keeps only in-frame clones and is missing some. Clone size and V and J calls were adopted from that table, with D and trimming inferred from the DNA. The sample records some 130,000 clones, about 60% being singletons. This clone came up a few times. The antigen is undetermined. The sequence was obtained from a man aged 40-49 years in good health and CMV-seropositive. Sequenced sample: PBMCs.

This CDR3 reads CASSSGGTGLNEQFF. The CDR3 DNA sequence: TGCGCCAGCAGCTCGGGGGGGACAGGGCTCAATGAGCAGTTCTTC. The V gene is TRBV5-1, the J gene TRBJ2-1; tentatively, D is TRBD1 (9 bases). The germline gives CDR1 SGHRS, CDR2 YFSETQ. The ends were cut back, 3 bases at V and 6 bases at J, with 16 bases in the middle. This CDR3 is built from 15 residues.